A selection of T cell receptor beta chains follows, all from one sample in a study of cytomegalovirus exposure and HLA in healthy donors. Produced via immunoSEQ multiplex PCR; TCRdb's table is partial and in-frame only. Of about 87,000 clones listed, approximately 74% are singletons. The specimen was PBMCs. These TCRs come from a man aged 30-40 years in good health and CMV-seropositive. Each CDR3 is given with its conserved first and last residue. A D gene is named only where the DNA matches it firmly. Size is omitted from some rows. Given values are once, few, many or a class for expanded clones.

-,-,TRBV6-1,TRBJ2-7,TGTGCCAGCAGTCCACTTCAGGGCGAGCAGTACTTC,CASSPLQGEQYF
few,TRBD1,TRBV7-6,TRBJ1-2,TGTGCCAGCAGCTCAGGACAGGGGAATCCCGCCTATGGCTACACCTTC,CASSSGQGNPAYGYTF
-,TRBD2,TRBV6-5,TRBJ2-7,TGTGCCAGCGGGATTGACCCCGGGGGGGAGCAGTACTTC,CASGIDPGGEQYF
-,-,TRBV30,TRBJ1-2,TGTGCCTGGAGTTCAAGAGGCCGGAGTAAGCGCTACCCCTTC,CAWSSRGRSKRYPF
-,TRBD1,TRBV7-6,TRBJ1-5,TGTGCCAGCAGCGTACAGGGGTCTCAGCCCCAGCATTTT,CASSVQGSQPQHF
-,-,TRBV28,TRBJ1-1,TGTGCCAGCAGTTTTGCAGCTGAAGCTTTCTTT,CASSFAAEAFF
-,-,TRBV2,TRBJ2-3,TGTGCCAGCAGTGATTGGGCGGGGGCCCTCACAGATACGCAGTATTTT,CASSDWAGALTDTQYF
few,-,TRBV6-5,TRBJ1-2,TGTGCCAGCAGTTACTGGCGGAGGGGTAGCAGGGGCTACACCTTC,CASSYWRRGSRGYTF
-,TRBD1,TRBV9,TRBJ2-7,TGTGCCAGCAGCGTAGGGAGAGGGGGCGCGGAAGAGCAGTACTTC,CASSVGRGGAEEQYF
-,TRBD1,TRBV7-6,TRBJ2-3,TGTGCCAGCAGCTTTAGGACAGGACCCACAGATACGCAGTATTTT,CASSFRTGPTDTQYF
-,TRBD1,TRBV10-2,TRBJ1-2,TGCGCCAGCACTTCGGGACAGGCCAACTATGGCTACACCTTC,CASTSGQANYGYTF
-,-,TRBV2,TRBJ2-7,TGTGCCAGCAGTGAAACACAAGGGAGCTCCTACGAGCAGTACTTC,CASSETQGSSYEQYF
-,TRBD1,TRBV6-5,TRBJ1-2,TGTGCCAGCAGAGGACAGGGGGAGGTCGGCGGCTACACCTTC,CASRGQGEVGGYTF
-,TRBD2,TRBV7-6,TRBJ2-2,TGTGCCAGCAGTCCGATAGCGGGAGTCACCGGGGAGCTGTTTTTT,CASSPIAGVTGELFF
-,-,TRBV27,TRBJ2-7,TGTGCCAGCAGTTTATATCAGGGCCACGAGCAGTACTTC,CASSLYQGHEQYF
-,-,TRBV5-4,TRBJ2-1,TGTGCCAGCAGCTTGGGTCATGATGAGCAGTTCTTC,CASSLGHDEQFF
-,-,TRBV29-1,TRBJ2-1,TGCAGCGTTCTCTCCCTAGCCGGGGATGGCAATGAGCAGTTCTTC,CSVLSLAGDGNEQFF
-,-,TRBV28,TRBJ2-7,TGTGCCAGCAGTTTGATCGGCGGAGTACCGCCCTACGAGCAGTACTTC,CASSLIGGVPPYEQYF
few,-,TRBV30,TRBJ1-1,TGTGCCTGGAGTCGAAGGGGCGCTGAAGCTTTCTTT,CAWSRRGAEAFF
few,TRBD1,TRBV7-2,TRBJ1-1,TGTGCCAGCAGCTTTCAGGGGGCAGAGTACACTGAAGCTTTCTTT,CASSFQGAEYTEAFF
-,TRBD2,TRBV9,TRBJ2-7,TGTGCCAGCAGCGTAGACCTAGCGGGAGGAAATAACGAGCAGTACTTC,CASSVDLAGGNNEQYF
once,-,TRBV7-7,TRBJ1-4,TGTGCCAGCAGCTTAGAAGGGGAAGGGGAACTGTTTTTT,CASSLEGEGELFF
-,-,TRBV30,TRBJ2-7,TGTGCCTGGAGTGCAGTAACTAGGGACTACGAGCAGTACTTC,CAWSAVTRDYEQYF
-,-,TRBV7-2,TRBJ2-1,TGTGCCAGCAGCGTTCAGGGAAACAATGAGCAGTTCTTC,CASSVQGNNEQFF
few,TRBD1,TRBV19,TRBJ1-1,TGTGCCAGTAAATGGACAGGGGGCGAGGACACTGAAGCTTTCTTT,CASKWTGGEDTEAFF
once,TRBD1,TRBV5-1,TRBJ2-3,TGCGCCAGCAGCCCGGGACAGGGCACAGATACGCAGTATTTT,CASSPGQGTDTQYF
-,TRBD1,TRBV28,TRBJ1-5,TGTGCCAGCAGTTTATCATCGACCCGGTGGGACAGTAGCAATCAGCCCCAGCATTTT,CASSLSSTRWDSSNQPQHF
-,TRBD1,TRBV6-5,TRBJ1-1,TGTGCCAGCAGTCCCGGGACAGGGGAAGCTGAAGCTTTCTTT,CASSPGTGEAEAFF
-,-,TRBV27,TRBJ1-2,TGTGCCAGCAGACCCCCCACAGGTCCACATGGCTACACCTTC,CASRPPTGPHGYTF
-,TRBD2,TRBV7-2,TRBJ2-1,TGTGCCAGCAGCTTCTATACTAGCGGGGGGGACAATGAGCAGTTCTTC,CASSFYTSGGDNEQFF
-,-,TRBV19,TRBJ2-7,TGTGCCAGTAGTATGGAGGGTAGGTACGAGCAGTACTTC,CASSMEGRYEQYF
few,-,TRBV6-1,TRBJ2-3,TGTGCCAGCACCTTTAGCTTTACGCAGTATTTT,CASTFSFTQYF
once,-,TRBV5-1,TRBJ1-1,TGCGCCAGCAGCTTGGGTTTTGGAGGGTCCACTGAAGCTTTCTTT,CASSLGFGGSTEAFF
-,TRBD2,TRBV5-6,TRBJ2-1,TGTGCCAGCAGCTTGGAGTCGGGGGGTAGCGGGAGGAGGAATGAGCAGTTCTTC,CASSLESGGSGRRNEQFF